This record concerns one TCR beta chain sequence. Original methodology: Researchers report that nucleated cell counts were estimated from reference gene primer amplification. Assay: immunoSEQ multiplex PCR; the TCRdb copy retains only in-frame clones and omits some. The DNA was the basis for D and trimming; V, J and clone size are from that table. The table includes some 200,000 clones, roughly 92% detected once. This specimen belongs to a study of blood T cell repertoires in COVID-19. The J segment lost 8 bases and the V segment lost 5 bases, leaving 7 bases of the junction unmatched. The CDR3 sequence is 15 residues long. Germline loops: CDR1 SGHNT, CDR2 YYREEE (reference sequence).

Sequencing input: peripheral blood. The clonotype originates from a man aged 25-45 years with COVID-19, enrolled during active disease. The genes are TRBV5-4 and TRBJ1-6; 10 nucleotides align to TRBD1. CDR3: CASRTGQGNHSPLHF. The CDR3 DNA is TGTGCCAGCAGGACGGGACAGGGGAATCATTCACCCCTCCACTTT.